A single sample gave rise to the 16 T cell receptor beta chains below, sequenced in a study of cytomegalovirus exposure and HLA in healthy donors. PCR amplification relied on 60 Vbeta primers (plus 13 Jbeta primers). Sequencing was performed with immunoSEQ multiplex PCR; in TCRdb, only in-frame clones are kept and a portion is missing. The sample has 200,000 to 250,000 clones, around 76% seen once. Sequenced: PBMCs. All receptors come from a man in his late teens or twenties in good health and CMV-seronegative.

This clone was seen a handful of times. The chain is built from TRBV5-1 and TRBJ1-4, with D possibly being TRBD1 (6 bases). The germline gives CDR1 SGHRS, CDR2 YFSETQ. Between the trimmed V and J ends, which lost 0 bases and 8 bases, there was a span of 17 bases. This CDR3 comprises 16 residues. CDR3 in amino acids: CASSLGQAAMEEKLFF. The CDR3 coding sequence is TGCGCCAGCAGCTTGGGACAGGCGGCGATGGAGGAAAAACTGTTTTTT.

The rearrangement joins TRBV2 to TRBJ2-4; 9 bases match TRBD1. Germline CDR1 SNHLY, CDR2 FYNNEI. The junction had 6 bases not matched to a gene; V was cut back by 4 bases and J by 2 bases. The CDR3 sequence is 16 residues long. In DNA, the CDR3 is TGTGCCAGCAGTGTGGGACAGGGAGACTCCAAAAACATTCAGTACTTC. Its translation: CASSVGQGDSKNIQYF.

This clone has only a few counts. V is TRBV6-5 and J is TRBJ2-2, with TRBD2 as a possible D gene (5 bases). The germline gives CDR1 MNHEY, CDR2 SVGAGI. With 2 bases removed from V and 4 bases from J, the gap between germline ends came to 11 bases. This CDR3 is 15 amino acids long. This CDR3 reads CASSYIRGRTGELFF. DNA for the CDR3: TGTGCCAGCAGTTACATTCGGGGTCGCACCGGGGAGCTGTTTTTT.

The chain is built from TRBV19 and TRBJ2-3, with 12 bases matching TRBD2. The CDR3 loop spans 15 amino acids. V shed 1 base, J shed 4 bases, and the junction held 0 bases outside the gene matches. Germline V gives CDR1 LNHDA, CDR2 SQIVND (reference sequence). The CDR3 spells CASSIGTSGADTQYF. The CDR3 nucleotides are TGTGCCAGTAGTATAGGGACTAGCGGGGCAGATACGCAGTATTTT.

The chain is built from TRBV5-4 and TRBJ2-7, with D possibly matching TRBD1 (6 bases). With 3 bases removed from V and 0 bases from J, the gap between germline ends came to 10 bases. CDR3 size: 14 residues. Germline V gene lookup returns CDR1 SGHNT and CDR2 YYREEE (reference sequence). This CDR3 reads CASSSRQDSYEQYF. CDR3 bases: TGTGCCAGCAGCTCGCGACAGGACTCCTACGAGCAGTACTTC.

This chain links TRBV7-3 with TRBJ2-5; 7 bases align to TRBD2. Germline CDR1 is SGHTA and CDR2 is FQGTGA. The CDR3 covers 13 residues. After removal of 1 base from V and 4 bases from J, the junction contained 0 bases not matched to a gene. This CDR3 is CASSLRGGETQYF. Written as DNA, the CDR3 is TGTGCCAGCAGCTTAAGGGGGGGAGAGACCCAGTACTTC.

The J gene is TRBJ2-3, the V gene TRBV5-4; 7 bases line up with TRBD2. J gave up 6 bases and V 1 base, and 5 bases lay outside the gene matches. From germline, CDR1 is SGHNT and CDR2 YYREEE (reference sequence). The CDR3 consists of 14 residues. CDR3 coding DNA: TGTGCCAGCAGCTTGCGTGGGGGGGAGGATACGCAGTATTTT. This gives the protein CASSLRGGEDTQYF.

A single count supports this clone. The V call is TRBV5-1, the J call TRBJ1-1; tentatively, D is TRBD1 (5 bases). The germline V and J ends were trimmed by 0 bases and 1 base, with 13 bases remaining between them. Germline CDR1 is SGHRS and CDR2 is YFSETQ. The CDR3 has 16 amino acids. The DNA of the CDR3 is TGCGCCAGCAGCTTGGCGGTTGGGGGGAGGAACACTGAAGCTTTCTTT. This codes for CASSLAVGGRNTEAFF.

DNA for the CDR3: TGTGCCAGCAGCGAGACCCGACAGGTGGGCGGAAACACCATATATTTT. It encodes CASSETRQVGGNTIYF. The J gene is TRBJ1-3, the V gene TRBV6-6; D perhaps matches TRBD1 (6 bases). CDR1 and CDR2 (germline): MNHNY, SVGAGI (reference sequence). Trimming removed 6 bases from V and 4 bases from J, with 19 bases in between. The length of the CDR3 is 16 residues.

This chain uses TRBV5-1 with TRBJ1-5; TRBD1 matches 9 bases. Germline-derived CDR1 and CDR2 are SGHRS and YFSETQ. The CDR3 runs to 14 residues. V shed 4 bases and J 4 bases; nucleotides not matched to a gene: 3. DNA for the CDR3: TGCGCCAGCAGCGACGGACAGGGGAATCAGCCCCAGCATTTT. Its protein is CASSDGQGNQPQHF.

Here the CDR3 reads CASSKWDREYEQYF. As DNA, the CDR3 is TGTGCCAGCAGCAAATGGGACAGGGAGTACGAGCAGTACTTC. The V gene is TRBV21-1, the J gene TRBJ2-7; TRBD1 is the table's D call and was not checked against the DNA. TRBV21-1 is tagged as a pseudogene. The CDR3 spans 14 residues.

J is TRBJ2-1 and V is TRBV4-1; TRBD2 agrees at 9 bases. V lost 1 base to trimming and J lost 6 bases; unmatched junction nucleotides: 4. The germline gives CDR1 MGHRA, CDR2 YSYEKL. The CDR3 covers 15 residues. CDR3 sequence (DNA): TGCGCCAGCAGCCAAGTAGCGGGAGCCAGCAATGAGCAGTTCTTC. Residues: CASSQVAGASNEQFF.

This clone was seen once. The V and J genes are TRBV19 and TRBJ1-5; D is unclear. The CDR3 length is 13 residues. The germline V gene has CDR1 LNHDA and CDR2 SQIVND (reference sequence). Trimming stripped 8 bases from V and 6 bases from J, with 14 bases between. The CDR3: CASGPSGSQPQHF. The CDR3 DNA follows: TGTGCCAGTGGACCTTCGGGGAGTCAGCCCCAGCATTTT.

The rearrangement links TRBV28 to TRBJ1-2; 9 nucleotides match TRBD1. V trimming: 5 bases; J trimming: 5 bases; junction bases outside the gene matches: 9. Germline CDR1 is MDHEN and CDR2 is SYDVKM. CDR3 length equals 15 residues. DNA of the CDR3: TGTGCCAGCAGTCGGAGGACAGGGGCAAGTTATGGCTACACCTTC. Protein product: CASSRRTGASYGYTF.

The genes are TRBV7-6 and TRBJ2-5, with 16 bases aligning to TRBD2. CDR3 length equals 17 residues. Trimming at V came to 4 bases and at J to 2 bases, leaving 4 bases not matched to a gene. Germline V gene lookup returns CDR1 SGHVS and CDR2 FNYEAQ. CDR3 bases: TGTGCCAGCAGCTCGGGACTAGCGGGAGGGGGTCAAGAGACCCAGTACTTC. Translating it yields CASSSGLAGGGQETQYF.

The rearrangement joins TRBV10-1 to TRBJ2-5; 13 bases align to TRBD2. After removal of 5 bases from V and 4 bases from J, the junction contained 4 bases not matched to a gene. The CDR3 length is 15 residues. Germline V CDR1 and CDR2: WNHNN, SYGVQD (reference sequence). The CDR3 nucleotides read TGCGCCAGCAGTACCGGGACTAGCGGGACAGAGACCCAGTACTTC. Residues: CASSTGTSGTETQYF.